The 24 T cell receptor beta chains presented below share a single source sample, sequenced in a study of T-cell memory formation after mild COVID-19. TCRdb passed the 5' RACE reads through MiXCR, listing each CDR3 protein once. The sample holds under 300,000 distinct CDR3 sequences, 16% seen once. Material for sequencing was PBMCs or a T cell subset sorted from them (not recorded which). The receptors were sampled from a man aged 18 to 29 who had mild COVID-19 (a few samples of this study predate the infection). Cell type and time point are not known.

This sequence joins TRBV6-2 or TRBV6-3 and TRBJ1-5; 7 positions match TRBD1. The CDR3 is made up of 14 amino acids. With V trimmed by 8 bases and J by 3 bases, 7 bases remained unmatched. Germline V gene sequence: CDR1 MNHEY, CDR2 SVGEGT. CDR3 residues: CASGAGGSNQPQHF. In DNA, the CDR3 is TGTGCCAGCGGAGCAGGGGGGTCCAATCAGCCCCAGCATTTT.

This clonotype was seen a few times. CDR3 residues: CASSRGHLQPYEQYV. In DNA, the CDR3 is TGTGCCAGCAGCCGGGGTCATCTCCAGCCCTACGAGCAGTACGTC. The V gene is TRBV13, the J gene TRBJ2-7; TRBD2 might be the D (5 bases). The CDR3 contains 15 residues. The V and J ends lost 5 bases and 2 bases respectively, with 16 bases between them. Germline assignment: CDR1 PRHDT and CDR2 FYEKMQ (reference sequence).

The V call is TRBV20-1, the J call TRBJ1-2; the D is unclear. This CDR3 region has 12 residues. Trimming cost V 3 bases and J 0 bases, with 5 bases left between them. CDR1 is DFQATT and CDR2 is SNEGSKA in the germline V gene (reference sequence). In DNA, the CDR3 is TGCAGTGCTAGCCGAGCTAACTATGGCTACACCTTC. Residues: CSASRANYGYTF.

The V call is TRBV7-9, the J call TRBJ1-1; D remains unclear. Germline assignment: CDR1 SEHNR and CDR2 FQNEAQ (reference sequence). V lost 2 bases to trimming and J lost 8 bases, with 12 bases between them. This CDR3 region has 13 residues. This CDR3 is CASSLRPAREAFF. CDR3 DNA sequence: TGTGCCAGCAGCTTAAGGCCAGCCCGCGAAGCTTTCTTT. Filled out from reference TRBV7-9 and TRBJ1-1, the complete variable domain reads DTGVSQNPRHKITKRGQNVTFRCDPISEHNRLYWYRQTLGQGPEFLTYFQNEAQLEKSRLLSDRFSAERPKGSFSTLEIQRTEQGDSAMYLCASSLRPAREAFFGQGTRLTVV.

This clonotype occurred once. The J gene is TRBJ1-4, the V gene TRBV7-2; D unresolved. CDR1 SGHTA and CDR2 FQGNSA come from the germline V gene. Trimming stripped 3 bases from V and 1 base from J, with 9 bases between. This CDR3 contains 15 residues. This CDR3 is CASSFAAVTNEKLFF. CDR3 sequence (DNA): TGTGCCAGCAGCTTCGCGGCGGTAACTAATGAAAAACTGTTTTTT.

V is TRBV7-2 and J is TRBJ2-3; D is uncertain. The germline V gene has CDR1 SGHTA and CDR2 FQGNSA. Trimming stripped 5 bases from V and 6 bases from J, with 12 bases between. The CDR3 extends over 13 amino acids. DNA of the CDR3: TGTGCCAGCAGCGCGACACGGGCTGATACGCAGTATTTT. Its translation is CASSATRADTQYF.

The chain joins TRBV5-1 to TRBJ2-7, with a weak D call TRBD2 (5 bases). The length of the CDR3 is 13 residues. CDR1 SGHRS and CDR2 YFSETQ come from the germline V gene. V gave up 0 bases and J gave up 4 bases, with 8 bases separating them. CDR3 in amino acids: CASSLDGVYEQYV. The CDR3 DNA sequence: TGCGCCAGCAGCTTGGACGGGGTATACGAGCAGTACGTC.

A few counts support this clonotype. The CDR3 coding sequence is TGTGCTAGTGGTTTGGTACTAGCGGGGGACACAGATACGCAGTATTTT. This encodes CASGLVLAGDTDTQYF. This rearrangement joins TRBV12-5 to TRBJ2-3, with 11 bases that match TRBD2. Germline V gives CDR1 LGHNT, CDR2 FRNRAP. The CDR3 covers 16 residues. V shed 0 bases, J shed 2 bases, and the junction held 1 base outside the gene matches.

V is TRBV20-1 and J is TRBJ2-3; TRBD2 matches at 12 bases. CDR3 length equals 16 residues. Germline V lookup: CDR1 DFQATT, CDR2 SNEGSKA (reference sequence). Germline trimming cut 0 bases from V and 5 bases from J; bases unmatched to any gene: 6. CDR3 protein: CSARDGLAGGQDTQYF. The DNA for the CDR3 is TGCAGTGCTAGAGACGGGCTAGCGGGGGGGCAAGATACGCAGTATTTT.

This clonotype was found many times. V and J are TRBV12-3 or TRBV12-4 and TRBJ2-2; 10 nucleotides agree with TRBD2. J was trimmed by 8 bases and V by 2 bases; bases with no gene match: 2. The CDR3 runs to 14 residues. For the CDR3, the DNA is TGTGCCAGCAGTTTACTAGCGGGGGAGGGGGAGCTGTTTTTT. Its translation is CASSLLAGEGELFF.

Many counts were recorded for this clonotype. The chain links TRBV5-1 to TRBJ2-7, with 9 bases lining up with TRBD1. J lost 6 bases, V lost 0 bases, and 7 bases had no gene match. The CDR3 runs 15 residues. CDR1 is SGHRS and CDR2 is YFSETQ in the germline V gene. The CDR3: CASSLAGTGRREQYF. CDR3 in DNA: TGCGCCAGCAGCTTGGCCGGGACAGGGCGGCGCGAGCAGTACTTC.

This clonotype came up a few times. The gene calls are TRBV18 and TRBJ1-3; no firm D call. V was shortened by 2 bases and J by 4 bases, with 15 bases between the two germline ends. The germline V gene has CDR1 KGHSH and CDR2 LQKENI. This CDR3 is built from 16 residues. DNA for the CDR3: TGTGCCAGCTCACCAGTGCCTTGGACGGAGGGAAACACCATATATTTT. Its protein is CASSPVPWTEGNTIYF. Complete variable domain (other parts from reference TRBV18 and TRBJ1-3): NAGVMQNPRHLVRRRGQEARLRCSPMKGHSHVYWYRQLPEEGLKFMVYLQKENIIDESGMPKERFSAEFPKEGPSILRIQQVVRGDSAAYFCASSPVPWTEGNTIYFGEGSWLTVV.

The chain uses TRBV12-3 or TRBV12-4 and TRBJ1-2, with a tentative D call TRBD1 (5 bases). The V end lost 0 bases, the J end lost 4 bases, and 12 bases lay between the germline ends. CDR3 length: 15 amino acids. The CDR3: CASSLAGGRAYGYTF. The CDR3, as DNA: TGTGCCAGCAGTTTAGCTGGGGGGAGGGCCTATGGCTACACCTTC.

This clonotype turned up a few times. This chain joins TRBV20-1 and TRBJ1-2, with 8 positions matching TRBD1. J was trimmed by 6 bases and V by 3 bases; bases with no gene match: 6. The CDR3 consists of 13 residues. CDR1 DFQATT and CDR2 SNEGSKA come from the germline V gene (reference sequence). CDR3 nucleotide sequence: TGCAGTGCTAGGAGGTCAGGGGGCGATGGCTACACCTTC. The encoded protein is CSARRSGGDGYTF.

The V gene is TRBV6-2 or TRBV6-3, the J gene TRBJ1-2; D gene uncertain. This CDR3 has 11 amino acids. V was shortened by 0 bases and J by 9 bases, with 5 bases between the two germline ends. Germline CDR1 reads MNHEY; CDR2 reads SVGEGT. The CDR3 protein is CASSYSGSYTF. The CDR3 coding sequence is TGTGCCAGCAGTTACTCGGGTAGCTACACCTTC.

The rearrangement uses TRBV7-2 and TRBJ2-5; maybe TRBD2 (6 bases). The V gene's germline CDR1 is SGHTA and CDR2 FQGNSA. The V gene lost 5 bases and the J gene lost 2 bases, with 15 bases spanning the gap. The CDR3 runs 15 residues. The CDR3 reads CASSLGLSLQETQYF. CDR3 coding DNA: TGTGCCAGCAGCCTGGGACTGTCACTTCAAGAGACCCAGTACTTC. The complete variable domain, with remaining parts taken from reference TRBV7-2 and TRBJ2-5, reads GAGVSQSPSNKVTEKGKDVELRCDPISGHTALYWYRQSLGQGLEFLIYFQGNSAPDKSGLPSDRFSAERTGGSVSTLTIQRTQQEDSAVYLCASSLGLSLQETQYFGPGTRLLVL.

This clonotype was found a few times. The genes are TRBV7-9 and TRBJ2-1; the D is unclear. Germline CDR1 is SEHNR and CDR2 is FQNEAQ (reference sequence). CDR3 size: 15 residues. Trimming pared 5 bases from V and 2 bases from J, leaving 13 bases between. This CDR3 is CASSPRAPTYNEQFF. CDR3 in DNA: TGTGCCAGCAGCCCTCGGGCCCCAACCTACAATGAGCAGTTCTTC.

In this sample, this clonotype turned up many times. The J gene is TRBJ1-5, the V gene TRBV11-2; 8 bases agree with TRBD1. From germline, CDR1 is SGHAT and CDR2 FQNNGV. The CDR3 runs to 16 residues. The V gene end was trimmed by 4 bases and the J gene end by 7 bases; junction bases not matched to a gene: 12. The CDR3, as DNA: TGTGCCAGCAGCTCGGATAGACAGGGGCGATGGCAGCCCCAGCATTTT. Translated: CASSSDRQGRWQPQHF. The full variable domain, rest sourced from reference TRBV11-2 and TRBJ1-5, is EAGVAQSPRYKIIEKRQSVAFWCNPISGHATLYWYQQILGQGPKLLIQFQNNGVVDDSQLPKDRFSAERLKGVDSTLKIQPAKLEDSAVYLCASSSDRQGRWQPQHFGDGTRLSIL.

J is TRBJ1-2 and V is TRBV5-1; a possible D gene is TRBD1 (5 bases). Germline V CDR1 and CDR2: SGHRS, YFSETQ. V gave up 3 bases and J gave up 0 bases, with 15 bases separating them. The CDR3 length is 16 residues. CDR3 nucleotide sequence: TGCGCCAGCAGCTCCGACCCGACAGTGCCTAACTATGGCTACACCTTC. Translation: CASSSDPTVPNYGYTF.

In its sample, this clonotype was seen once. The genes are TRBV5-6 and TRBJ1-2; maybe TRBD1 (5 bases). The CDR3 loop spans 13 amino acids. Trimming shortened V by 6 bases and J by 4 bases, and 13 bases separated the two germline ends. Germline CDR1 and CDR2: SGHDT and YYEEEE. CDR3 protein: CASNLGQGYGYTF. The CDR3 region has the DNA TGTGCCAGCAACCTGGGGCAGGGCTATGGCTACACCTTC.

The chain combines TRBV6-5 with TRBJ1-4; 9 positions agree with TRBD1. CDR3 length equals 17 residues. Germline values: CDR1 MNHEY, CDR2 SVGAGI. The trim removed 6 bases at V and 5 bases at J, leaving 13 bases unmatched. CDR3 residues: CASRPGQGVVPNEKLFF. The CDR3 bases are TGTGCCAGCAGGCCGGGACAGGGAGTAGTTCCCAATGAAAAACTGTTTTTT.

V and J are TRBV10-3 and TRBJ2-3; D possibly matches TRBD1 or TRBD2 (5 bases each). There are 16 residues in the CDR3. Per germline, CDR1 ENHRY and CDR2 SYGVKD. V was cut by 2 bases and J by 3 bases, with 15 bases left in between. The CDR3: CAISEKEGHITDTQYF. The CDR3 DNA follows: TGTGCCATCAGTGAGAAAGAGGGGCATATTACAGATACGCAGTATTTT.

The chain employs TRBV6-2 or TRBV6-3 and TRBJ2-7; 8 bases are a match to TRBD2. Per the germline V gene, CDR1 is MNHEY and CDR2 is SVGEGT. The CDR3 extends over 15 amino acids. V dropped 6 bases and J dropped 6; count of bases not matched to a gene: 13. Here the CDR3 reads CASSRPGLGSLEQYV. The DNA of the CDR3 is TGTGCCAGCAGCCGACCGGGACTAGGGTCCCTCGAGCAGTACGTC.

This rearrangement joins TRBV6-6 to TRBJ1-1; D gene uncertain. Germline V gives CDR1 MNHNY, CDR2 SVGAGI (reference sequence). V was cut by 1 base and J by 7 bases, with 4 bases left in between. The CDR3 loop spans 11 amino acids. The CDR3 DNA reads as TGTGCCAGCAGTTACTACAGTGAAGCTTTCTTT. Its translation is CASSYYSEAFF.